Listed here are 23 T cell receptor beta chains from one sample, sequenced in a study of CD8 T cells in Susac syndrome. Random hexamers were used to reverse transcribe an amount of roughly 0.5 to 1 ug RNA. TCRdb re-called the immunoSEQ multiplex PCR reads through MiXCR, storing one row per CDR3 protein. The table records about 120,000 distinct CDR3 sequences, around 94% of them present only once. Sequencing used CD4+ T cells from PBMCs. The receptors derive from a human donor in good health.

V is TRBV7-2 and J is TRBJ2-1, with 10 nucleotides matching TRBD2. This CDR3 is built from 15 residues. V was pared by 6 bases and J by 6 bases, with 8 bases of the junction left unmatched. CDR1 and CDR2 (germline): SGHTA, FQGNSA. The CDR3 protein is CASRAPSGRANEQFF. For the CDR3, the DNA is TGTGCCAGCAGGGCCCCCAGCGGGAGGGCCAATGAGCAGTTCTTC.

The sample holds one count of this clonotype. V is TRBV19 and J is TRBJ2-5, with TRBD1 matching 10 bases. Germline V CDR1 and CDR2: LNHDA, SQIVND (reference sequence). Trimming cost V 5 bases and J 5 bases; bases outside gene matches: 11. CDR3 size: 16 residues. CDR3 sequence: CASSRGQGYLEETQYF. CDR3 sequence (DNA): TGTGCCAGTAGTCGGGGACAGGGGTACTTAGAGGAGACCCAGTACTTC.

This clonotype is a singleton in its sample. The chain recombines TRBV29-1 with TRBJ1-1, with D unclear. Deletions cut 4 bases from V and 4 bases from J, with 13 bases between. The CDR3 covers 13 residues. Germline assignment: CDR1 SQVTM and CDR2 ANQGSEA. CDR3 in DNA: TGCAGCGTTGCCCGGGGTATCTCCACTGAAGCTTTCTTT. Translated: CSVARGISTEAFF.

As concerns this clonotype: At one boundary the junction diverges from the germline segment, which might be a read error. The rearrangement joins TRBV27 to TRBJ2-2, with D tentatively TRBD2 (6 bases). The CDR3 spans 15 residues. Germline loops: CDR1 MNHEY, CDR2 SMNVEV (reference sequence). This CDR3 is CASSLSRVLTGGLFF. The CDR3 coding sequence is TGTGCCAGCAGTTTATCTCGAGTGCTCACCGGGGGGCTGTTTTTT.

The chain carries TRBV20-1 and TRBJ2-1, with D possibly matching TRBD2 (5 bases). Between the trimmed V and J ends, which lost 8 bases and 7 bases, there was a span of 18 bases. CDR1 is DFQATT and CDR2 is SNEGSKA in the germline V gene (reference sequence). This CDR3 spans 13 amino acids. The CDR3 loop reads CSQTGVAQNEQFF. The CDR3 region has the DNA TGCAGTCAAACCGGGGTAGCACAAAATGAGCAGTTCTTC.

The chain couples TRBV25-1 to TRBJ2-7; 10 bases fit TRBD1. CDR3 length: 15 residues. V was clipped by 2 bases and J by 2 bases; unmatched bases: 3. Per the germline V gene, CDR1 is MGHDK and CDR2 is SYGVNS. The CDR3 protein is CASSEGTGVPYEQYF. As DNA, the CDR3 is TGTGCCAGCAGTGAAGGGACAGGGGTTCCCTACGAGCAGTACTTC.

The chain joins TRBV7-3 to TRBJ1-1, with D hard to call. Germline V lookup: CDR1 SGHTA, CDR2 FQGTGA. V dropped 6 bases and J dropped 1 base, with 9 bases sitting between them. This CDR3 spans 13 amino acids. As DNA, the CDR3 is TGTGCCAGCAGACGTCAGAGGAACACTGAAGCTTTCTTT. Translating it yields CASRRQRNTEAFF. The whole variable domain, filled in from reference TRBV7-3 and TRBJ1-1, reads GAGVSQTPSNKVTEKGKYVELRCDPISGHTALYWYRQSLGQGPEFLIYFQGTGAADDSGLPNDRFFAVRPEGSVSTLKIQRTERGDSAVYLCASRRQRNTEAFFGQGTRLTVV.

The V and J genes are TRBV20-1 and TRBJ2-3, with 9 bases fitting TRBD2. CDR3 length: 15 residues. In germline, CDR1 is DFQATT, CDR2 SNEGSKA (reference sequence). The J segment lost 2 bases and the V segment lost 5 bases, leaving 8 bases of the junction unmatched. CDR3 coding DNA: TGCAGTGCTGGTCCACTAGCGGGTCCCACAGATACGCAGTATTTT. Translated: CSAGPLAGPTDTQYF.

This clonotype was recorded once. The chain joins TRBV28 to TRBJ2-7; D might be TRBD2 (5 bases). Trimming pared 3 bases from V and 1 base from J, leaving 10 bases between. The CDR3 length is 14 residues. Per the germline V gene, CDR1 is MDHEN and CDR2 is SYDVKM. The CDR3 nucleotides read TGTGCCAGCAGTTTTGAGGGTTCGTCCTACGAGCAGTACTTC. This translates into CASSFEGSSYEQYF.

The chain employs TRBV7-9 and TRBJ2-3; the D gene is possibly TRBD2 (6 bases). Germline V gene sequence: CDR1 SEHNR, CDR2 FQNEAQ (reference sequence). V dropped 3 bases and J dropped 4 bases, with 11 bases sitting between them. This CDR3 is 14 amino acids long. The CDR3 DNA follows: TGTGCCAGCAGCTTCCCAGGGAGGCCAGATACGCAGTATTTT. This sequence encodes CASSFPGRPDTQYF.

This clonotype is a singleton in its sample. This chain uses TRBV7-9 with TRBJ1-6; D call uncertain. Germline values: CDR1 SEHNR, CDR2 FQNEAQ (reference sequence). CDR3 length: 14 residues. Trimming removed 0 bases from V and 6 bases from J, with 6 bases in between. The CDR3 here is CASSLAQTNSPLHF. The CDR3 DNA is TGTGCCAGCAGCTTAGCACAGACTAATTCACCCCTCCACTTT.

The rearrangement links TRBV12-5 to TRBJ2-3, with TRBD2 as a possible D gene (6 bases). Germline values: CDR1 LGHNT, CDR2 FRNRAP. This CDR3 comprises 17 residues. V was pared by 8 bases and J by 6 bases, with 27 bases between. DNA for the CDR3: TGTGCTAGTTCCCGGTCGACGGGGACTTGGGGACGGGATACGCAGTATTTT. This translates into CASSRSTGTWGRDTQYF.

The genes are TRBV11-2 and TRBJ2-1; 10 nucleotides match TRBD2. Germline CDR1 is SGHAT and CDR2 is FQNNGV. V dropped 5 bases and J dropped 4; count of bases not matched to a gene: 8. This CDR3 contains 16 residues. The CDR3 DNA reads TGTGCCAGCAGCCCACCGACTAGCGGGTCATACAATGAGCAGTTCTTC. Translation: CASSPPTSGSYNEQFF.

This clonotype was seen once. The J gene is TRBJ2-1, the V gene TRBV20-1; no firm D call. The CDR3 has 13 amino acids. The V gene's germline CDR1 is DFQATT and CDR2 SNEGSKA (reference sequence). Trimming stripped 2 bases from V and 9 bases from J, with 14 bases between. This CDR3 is CSARLPPVAEQFF. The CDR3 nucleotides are TGCAGTGCTAGACTGCCCCCGGTTGCTGAGCAGTTCTTC.

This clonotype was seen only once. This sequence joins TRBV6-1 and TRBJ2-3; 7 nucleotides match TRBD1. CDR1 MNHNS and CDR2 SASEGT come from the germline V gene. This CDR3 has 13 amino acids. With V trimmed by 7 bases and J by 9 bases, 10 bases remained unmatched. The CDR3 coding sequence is TGTGCCAGCATGAGACAGGGAAGGGGGACGCAGTATTTT. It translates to CASMRQGRGTQYF.

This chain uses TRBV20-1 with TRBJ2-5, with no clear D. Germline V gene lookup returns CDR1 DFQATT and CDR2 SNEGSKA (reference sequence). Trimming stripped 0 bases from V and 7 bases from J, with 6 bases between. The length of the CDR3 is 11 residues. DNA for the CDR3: TGCAGTGCTAGAGATCCGACGACCCAGTACTTC. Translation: CSARDPTTQYF.

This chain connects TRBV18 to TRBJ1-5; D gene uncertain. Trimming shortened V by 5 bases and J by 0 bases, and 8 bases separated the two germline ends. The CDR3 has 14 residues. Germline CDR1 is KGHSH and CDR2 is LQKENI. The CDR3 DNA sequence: TGTGCCAGCTCAGTCGACGGTAGCAATCAGCCCCAGCATTTT. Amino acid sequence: CASSVDGSNQPQHF. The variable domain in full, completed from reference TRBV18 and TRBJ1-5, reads NAGVMQNPRHLVRRRGQEARLRCSPMKGHSHVYWYRQLPEEGLKFMVYLQKENIIDESGMPKERFSAEFPKEGPSILRIQQVVRGDSAAYFCASSVDGSNQPQHFGDGTRLSIL.

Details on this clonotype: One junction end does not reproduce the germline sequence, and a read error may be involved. CDR3 in amino acids: CATSRDRAQETQYF. DNA of the CDR3: TGTGCCACCAGCCGAGACAGGGCCCAAGAGACCCAGTACTTC. The genes are TRBV15 and TRBJ2-5, with TRBD1 identical over 7 bases. The CDR3 has 14 residues. CDR1 and CDR2 from the germline V gene are LNHNV and YYDKDF (reference sequence).

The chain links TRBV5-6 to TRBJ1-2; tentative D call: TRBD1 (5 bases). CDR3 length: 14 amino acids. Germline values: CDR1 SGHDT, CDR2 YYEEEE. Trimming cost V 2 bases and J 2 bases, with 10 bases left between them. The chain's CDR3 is CASSLDRGNYGYTF. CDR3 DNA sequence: TGTGCCAGCAGCTTAGACCGGGGGAACTATGGCTACACCTTC.

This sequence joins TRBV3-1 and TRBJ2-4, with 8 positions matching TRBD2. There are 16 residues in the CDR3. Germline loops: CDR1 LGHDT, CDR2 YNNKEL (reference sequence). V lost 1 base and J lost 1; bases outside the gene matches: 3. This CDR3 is CASSQGGGRAKNIQYF. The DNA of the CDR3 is TGTGCCAGCAGCCAAGGCGGCGGGAGGGCCAAAAACATTCAGTACTTC.

The CDR3 DNA follows: TGTGCCAGCTCCCTTCGGACTAGCGGGACGAGCTCCTACAATGAGCAGTTCTTC. As protein: CASSLRTSGTSSYNEQFF. The chain has TRBV18 and TRBJ2-1; 12 nucleotides agree with TRBD2. J was trimmed by 0 bases and V by 6 bases; bases with no gene match: 9. CDR3 length equals 18 residues. In germline, CDR1 is KGHSH, CDR2 LQKENI.

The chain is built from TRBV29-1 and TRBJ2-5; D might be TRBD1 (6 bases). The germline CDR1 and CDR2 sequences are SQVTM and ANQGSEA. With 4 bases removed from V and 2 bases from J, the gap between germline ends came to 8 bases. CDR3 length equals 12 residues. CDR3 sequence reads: CSVGRGQETQYF. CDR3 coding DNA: TGCAGCGTTGGCAGGGGTCAAGAGACCCAGTACTTC.

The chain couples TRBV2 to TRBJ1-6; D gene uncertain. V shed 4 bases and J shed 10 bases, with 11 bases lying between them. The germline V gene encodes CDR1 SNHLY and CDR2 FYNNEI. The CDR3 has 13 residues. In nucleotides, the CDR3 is TGTGCCAGCAGTGGAAGTTTATACTCACCCCTCCACTTT. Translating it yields CASSGSLYSPLHF.